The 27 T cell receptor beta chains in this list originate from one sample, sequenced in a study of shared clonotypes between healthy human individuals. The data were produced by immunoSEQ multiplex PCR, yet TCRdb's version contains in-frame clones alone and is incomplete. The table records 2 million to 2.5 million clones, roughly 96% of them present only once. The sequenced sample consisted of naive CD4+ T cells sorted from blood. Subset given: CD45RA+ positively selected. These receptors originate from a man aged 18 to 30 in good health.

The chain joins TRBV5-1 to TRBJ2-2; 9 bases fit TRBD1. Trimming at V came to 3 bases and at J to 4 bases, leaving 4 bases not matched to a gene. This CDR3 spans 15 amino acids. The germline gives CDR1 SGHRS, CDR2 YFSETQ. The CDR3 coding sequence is TGCGCCAGCAGCTCGCCGGGACAGGGCACCGGGGAGCTGTTTTTT. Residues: CASSSPGQGTGELFF.

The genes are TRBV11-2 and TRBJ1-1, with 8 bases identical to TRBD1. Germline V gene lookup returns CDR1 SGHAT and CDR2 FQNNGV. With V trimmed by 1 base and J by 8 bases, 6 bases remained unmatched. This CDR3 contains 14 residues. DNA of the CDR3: TGTGCCAGCAGCTTAGTAACTCAGGGGGCAGAAGCTTTCTTT. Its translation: CASSLVTQGAEAFF.

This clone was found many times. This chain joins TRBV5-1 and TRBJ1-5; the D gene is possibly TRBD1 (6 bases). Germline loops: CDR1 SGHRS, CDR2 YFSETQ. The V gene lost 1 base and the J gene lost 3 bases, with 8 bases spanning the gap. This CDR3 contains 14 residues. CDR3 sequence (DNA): TGCGCCAGCAGCTTGACAGGGTACAATCAGCCCCAGCATTTT. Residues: CASSLTGYNQPQHF.

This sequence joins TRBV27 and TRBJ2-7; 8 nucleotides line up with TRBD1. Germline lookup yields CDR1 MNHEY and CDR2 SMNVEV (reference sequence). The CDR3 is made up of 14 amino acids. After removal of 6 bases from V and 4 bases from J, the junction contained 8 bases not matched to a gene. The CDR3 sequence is CASRTQGASYEQYF. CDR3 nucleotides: TGTGCCAGCAGAACGCAGGGGGCTAGTTACGAGCAGTACTTC.

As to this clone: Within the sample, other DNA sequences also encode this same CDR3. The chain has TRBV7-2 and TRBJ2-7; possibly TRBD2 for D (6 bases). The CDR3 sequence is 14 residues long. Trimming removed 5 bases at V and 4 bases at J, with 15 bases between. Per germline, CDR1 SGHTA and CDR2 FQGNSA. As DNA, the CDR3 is TGTGCCAGCAGCCTCCTTGCCGGGGGTTACGAGCAGTACTTC. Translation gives CASSLLAGGYEQYF.

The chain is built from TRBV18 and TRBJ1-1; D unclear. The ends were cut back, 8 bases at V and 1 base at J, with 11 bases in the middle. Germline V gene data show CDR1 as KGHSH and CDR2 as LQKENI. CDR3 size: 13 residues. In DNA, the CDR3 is TGTGCCAGCAACGAGGACCGGAACACTGAAGCTTTCTTT. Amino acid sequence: CASNEDRNTEAFF.

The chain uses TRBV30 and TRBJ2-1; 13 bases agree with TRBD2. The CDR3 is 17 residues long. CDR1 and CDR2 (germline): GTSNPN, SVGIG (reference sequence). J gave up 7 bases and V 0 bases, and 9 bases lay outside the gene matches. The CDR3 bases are TGTGCCTGGAGTGTCCTAAGGACTAGCGGGGGTTCAAATGAGCAGTTCTTC. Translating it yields CAWSVLRTSGGSNEQFF. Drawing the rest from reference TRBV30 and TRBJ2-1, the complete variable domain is SQTIHQWPATLVQPVGSPLSLECTVEGTSNPNLYWYRQAAGRGLQLLFYSVGIGQISSEVPQNLSASRPQDRQFILSSKKLLLSDSGFYLCAWSVLRTSGGSNEQFFGPGTRLTVL.

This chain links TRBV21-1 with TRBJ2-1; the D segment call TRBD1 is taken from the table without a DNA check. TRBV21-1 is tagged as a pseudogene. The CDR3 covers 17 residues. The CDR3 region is CASSSLVVRATHNEQFF. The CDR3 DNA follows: TGTGCCAGCAGCTCCCTGGTCGTCAGGGCCACACACAATGAGCAGTTCTTC.

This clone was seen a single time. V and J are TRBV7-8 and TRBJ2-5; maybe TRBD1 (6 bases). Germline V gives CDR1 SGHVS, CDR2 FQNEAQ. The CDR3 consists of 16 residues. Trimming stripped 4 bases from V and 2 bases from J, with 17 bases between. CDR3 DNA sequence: TGTGCCAGCAGCTCCCTCGGGACATCAATACAAGAGACCCAGTACTTC. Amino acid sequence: CASSSLGTSIQETQYF.

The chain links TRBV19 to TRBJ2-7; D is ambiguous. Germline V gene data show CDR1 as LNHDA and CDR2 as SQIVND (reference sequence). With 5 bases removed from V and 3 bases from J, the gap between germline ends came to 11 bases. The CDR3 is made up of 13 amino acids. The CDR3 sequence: CASSLGPGYEQYF. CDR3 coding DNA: TGTGCCAGTAGTCTCGGACCAGGCTACGAGCAGTACTTC.

The CDR3 DNA sequence: TGTGCCTGGAGTGTAAGGAGGTTTTCGGATACGCAGTATTTT. Translation: CAWSVRRFSDTQYF. V and J are TRBV30 and TRBJ2-3, with D tentatively TRBD2 (5 bases). Trimming took 0 bases from V and 6 from J, leaving 13 bases between them. CDR3 length equals 14 residues. Germline loops: CDR1 GTSNPN, CDR2 SVGIG (reference sequence).

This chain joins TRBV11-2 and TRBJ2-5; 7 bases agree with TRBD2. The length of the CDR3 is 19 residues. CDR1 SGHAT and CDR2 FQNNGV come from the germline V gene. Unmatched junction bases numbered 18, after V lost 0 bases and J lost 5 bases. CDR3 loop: CASSLERVPRLALGETQYF. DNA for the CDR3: TGTGCCAGCAGCTTAGAAAGAGTACCGAGACTAGCTTTAGGGGAGACCCAGTACTTC.

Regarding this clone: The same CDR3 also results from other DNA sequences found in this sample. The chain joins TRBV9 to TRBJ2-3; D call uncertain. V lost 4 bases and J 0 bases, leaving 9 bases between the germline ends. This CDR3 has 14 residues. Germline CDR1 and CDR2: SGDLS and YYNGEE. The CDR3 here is CASSFGTSTDTQYF. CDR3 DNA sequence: TGTGCCAGCAGCTTCGGTACTAGCACAGATACGCAGTATTTT.

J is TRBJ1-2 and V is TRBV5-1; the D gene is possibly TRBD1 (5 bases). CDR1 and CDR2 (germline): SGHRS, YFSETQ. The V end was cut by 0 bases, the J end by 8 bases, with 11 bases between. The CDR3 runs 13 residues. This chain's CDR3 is CASSLGQNWGYTF. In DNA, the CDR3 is TGCGCCAGCAGCTTGGGACAGAACTGGGGCTACACCTTC.

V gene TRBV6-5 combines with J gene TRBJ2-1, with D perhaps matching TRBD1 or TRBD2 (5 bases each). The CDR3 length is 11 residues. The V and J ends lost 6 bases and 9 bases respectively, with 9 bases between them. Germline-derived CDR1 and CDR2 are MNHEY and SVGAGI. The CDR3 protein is CASRAGTEQFF. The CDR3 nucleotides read TGTGCCAGCAGGGCCGGGACTGAGCAGTTCTTC.

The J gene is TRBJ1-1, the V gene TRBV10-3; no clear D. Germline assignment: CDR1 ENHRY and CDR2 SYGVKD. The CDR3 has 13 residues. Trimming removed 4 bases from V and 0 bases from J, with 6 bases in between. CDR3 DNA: TGTGCCATCAGTGGCCGACTGAACACTGAAGCTTTCTTT. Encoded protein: CAISGRLNTEAFF.

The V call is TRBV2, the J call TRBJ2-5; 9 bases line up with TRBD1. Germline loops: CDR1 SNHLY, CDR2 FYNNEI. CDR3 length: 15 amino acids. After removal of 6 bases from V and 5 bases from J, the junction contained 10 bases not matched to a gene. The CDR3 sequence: CASSPDRGLAETQYF. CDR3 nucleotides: TGTGCCAGCAGCCCCGACAGGGGGTTAGCGGAGACCCAGTACTTC.

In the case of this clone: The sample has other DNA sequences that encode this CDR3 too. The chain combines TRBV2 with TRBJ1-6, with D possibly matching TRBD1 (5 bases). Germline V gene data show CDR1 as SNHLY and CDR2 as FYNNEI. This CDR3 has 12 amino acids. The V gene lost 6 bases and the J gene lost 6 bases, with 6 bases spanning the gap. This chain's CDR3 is CASSGTNSPLHF. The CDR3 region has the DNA TGTGCCAGCAGCGGGACTAATTCACCCCTCCACTTT. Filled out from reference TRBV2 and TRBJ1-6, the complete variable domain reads EPEVTQTPSHQVTQMGQEVILRCVPISNHLYFYWYRQILGQKVEFLVSFYNNEISEKSEIFDDQFSVERPDGSNFTLKIRSTKLEDSAMYFCASSGTNSPLHFGNGTRLTVT.

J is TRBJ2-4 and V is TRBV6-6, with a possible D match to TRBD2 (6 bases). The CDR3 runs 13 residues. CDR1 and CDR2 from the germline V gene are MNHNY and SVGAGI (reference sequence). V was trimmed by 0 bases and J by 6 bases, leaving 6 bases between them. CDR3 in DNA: TGTGCCAGCAGTTACTCGGGGGGAAACATTCAGTACTTC. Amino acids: CASSYSGGNIQYF.

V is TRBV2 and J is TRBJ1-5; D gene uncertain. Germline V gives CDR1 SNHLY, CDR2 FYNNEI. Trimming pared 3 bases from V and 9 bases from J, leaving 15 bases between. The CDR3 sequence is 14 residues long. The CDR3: CASSETGVKGPQHF. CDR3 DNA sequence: TGTGCCAGCAGTGAGACGGGAGTAAAAGGGCCCCAGCATTTT.

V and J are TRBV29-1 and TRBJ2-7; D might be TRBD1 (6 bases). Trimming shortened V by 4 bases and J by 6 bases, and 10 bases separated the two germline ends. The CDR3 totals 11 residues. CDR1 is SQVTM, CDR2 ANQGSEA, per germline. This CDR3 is CSVGQAGEQYF. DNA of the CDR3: TGCAGCGTTGGACAGGCGGGCGAGCAGTACTTC.

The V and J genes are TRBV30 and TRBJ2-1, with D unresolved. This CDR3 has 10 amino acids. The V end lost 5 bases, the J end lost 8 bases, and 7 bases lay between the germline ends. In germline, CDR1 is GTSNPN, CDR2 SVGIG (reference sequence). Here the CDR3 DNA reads TGTGCCTGGGGTAGGGATGAGCAGTTCTTC. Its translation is CAWGRDEQFF.

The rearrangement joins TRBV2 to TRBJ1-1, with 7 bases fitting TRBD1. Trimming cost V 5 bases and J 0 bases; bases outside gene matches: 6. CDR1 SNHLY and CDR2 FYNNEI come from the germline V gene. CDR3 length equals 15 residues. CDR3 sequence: CASSHPGQMNTEAFF. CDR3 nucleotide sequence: TGTGCCAGCAGTCATCCGGGACAGATGAACACTGAAGCTTTCTTT. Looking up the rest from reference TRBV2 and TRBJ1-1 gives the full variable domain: EPEVTQTPSHQVTQMGQEVILRCVPISNHLYFYWYRQILGQKVEFLVSFYNNEISEKSEIFDDQFSVERPDGSNFTLKIRSTKLEDSAMYFCASSHPGQMNTEAFFGQGTRLTVV.

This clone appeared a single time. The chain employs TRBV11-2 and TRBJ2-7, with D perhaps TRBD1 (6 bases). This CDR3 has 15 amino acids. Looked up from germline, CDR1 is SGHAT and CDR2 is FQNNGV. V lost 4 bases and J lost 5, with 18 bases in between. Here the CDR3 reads CASSSFGGRGDEQYF. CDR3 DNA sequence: TGTGCCAGCAGCTCGTTTGGGGGCCGAGGGGACGAGCAGTACTTC.

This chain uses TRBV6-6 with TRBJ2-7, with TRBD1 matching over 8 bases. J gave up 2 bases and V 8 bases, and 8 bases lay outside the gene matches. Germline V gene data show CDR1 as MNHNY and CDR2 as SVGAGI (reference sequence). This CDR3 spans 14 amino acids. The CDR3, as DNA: TGTGCCAGCTGGTACGGACAGGGTACCTACGAGCAGTACTTC. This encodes CASWYGQGTYEQYF.

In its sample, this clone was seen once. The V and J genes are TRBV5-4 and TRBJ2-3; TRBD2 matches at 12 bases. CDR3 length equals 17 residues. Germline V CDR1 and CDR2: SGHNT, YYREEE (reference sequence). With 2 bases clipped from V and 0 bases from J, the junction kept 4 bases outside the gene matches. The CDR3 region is CASSFAGTSGSTDTQYF. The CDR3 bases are TGTGCCAGCAGCTTTGCCGGGACTAGCGGGAGCACAGATACGCAGTATTTT. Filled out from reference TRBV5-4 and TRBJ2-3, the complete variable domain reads ETGVTQSPTHLIKTRGQQVTLRCSSQSGHNTVSWYQQALGQGPQFIFQYYREEENGRGNFPPRFSGLQFPNYSSELNVNALELDDSALYLCASSFAGTSGSTDTQYFGPGTRLTVL.

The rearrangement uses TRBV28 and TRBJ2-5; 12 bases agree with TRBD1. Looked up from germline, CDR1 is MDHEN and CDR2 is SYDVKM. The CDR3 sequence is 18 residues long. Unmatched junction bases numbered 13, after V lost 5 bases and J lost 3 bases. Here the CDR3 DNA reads TGTGCCAGCAGTCCCCATCGAGCGGGGACAGGGGGCAAAGAGACCCAGTACTTC. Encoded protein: CASSPHRAGTGGKETQYF.